These T cell receptor beta chains were read from a single sample in a study of sequential checkpoint blockade in melanoma. Some clones are missing from TCRdb's copy, which holds only in-frame ones; the method was immunoSEQ multiplex PCR. Of 31,000 or so clones in the sample, roughly 90% are singletons; the top ten hold roughly 23%. This specimen was CD8+ T cells sorted from blood (inferred from file names), taken from a patient given nivolumab and ipilimumab in sequence. The receptor set was obtained from a human donor with melanoma. CDR3s include the opening cysteine and the closing phenylalanine or tryptophan. The D gene is left open where the match is weak. Only some rows state a clone size, as once, few, many or a class for expanded clones.

d_call,j_call,v_call,clone_size,cdr3_nt,cdr3_aa
TRBD2,TRBJ2-1,TRBV9,once,TGTGCCAGCAGCGACGGGACTAGCGGGGGGGTCCCCTACAATGAGCAGTTCTTC,CASSDGTSGGVPYNEQFF
-,TRBJ2-7,TRBV7-6,-,TGTGCCAGCAGCGGGGGGGGCGGCTACGAGCAGTACTTC,CASSGGGGYEQYF
TRBD1,TRBJ2-1,TRBV9,-,TGTGCCAGCAGCGTAGCAACGGACAGGGGATATGAGCAGTTCTTC,CASSVATDRGYEQFF
TRBD2,TRBJ2-7,TRBV7-9,few,TGTGCCAGCAGCAACCCCGGGACTACCCTGGGCTACGAGCAGTACTTC,CASSNPGTTLGYEQYF
-,TRBJ1-4,TRBV12-5,-,TGTGCTAGTGGTTTTTTGGCGGACAGTGTTAATGAAAAACTGTTTTTT,CASGFLADSVNEKLFF
-,TRBJ2-7,TRBV4-3,-,TGCGCCAGCAGCCAAGGGGCAGGTTACTACGAGCAGTACTTC,CASSQGAGYYEQYF
TRBD2,TRBJ2-3,TRBV4-3,-,TGCGCCAGCAGCCAACGACTAGCGGGAGAGTCCGATACGCAGTATTTT,CASSQRLAGESDTQYF
TRBD2,TRBJ2-3,TRBV19,few,TGTGCCAGTAGTATAGGGGCGACTAGCGGGATTAGCACAGATACGCAGTATTTT,CASSIGATSGISTDTQYF
TRBD1,TRBJ2-2,TRBV5-1,-,TGCGCCAGCAGCTTGGTTACAGGGGGCATTTTAACCGGGGAGCTGTTTTTT,CASSLVTGGILTGELFF
TRBD2,TRBJ2-3,TRBV7-2,-,TGTGCCAGCAGCTTATGGCTCACTAGCGGGGACTTAAGCACAGATACGCAGTATTTT,CASSLWLTSGDLSTDTQYF
-,TRBJ2-7,TRBV11-2,-,TGTGCCAGCAGCCACGAGGACGGAGGCTCCTACGAGCAGTACTTC,CASSHEDGGSYEQYF
TRBD1,TRBJ2-7,TRBV19,-,TGTGCCAGTAGTAACCCCTTTTTACAGGGGGCGAGGAGCGAGCAGTACTTC,CASSNPFLQGARSEQYF
-,TRBJ2-5,TRBV4-1,few,TGCGCCAGCAGCCAAGATCCTGGGACACAAGAGACCCAGTACTTC,CASSQDPGTQETQYF
TRBD2,TRBJ2-2,TRBV10-1,-,TGCGCCAGCAGTCCGCAAGGACTAGCGGGATATCACACCGGGGAGCTGTTTTTT,CASSPQGLAGYHTGELFF
-,TRBJ2-7,TRBV2,-,TGTGCCAGCAGCACCGGGACTTTGGAGCAGTACTTC,CASSTGTLEQYF
-,TRBJ2-2,TRBV28,-,TGTGCCAGCAGTTTACCAGGGGACACCGGGGAGCTGTTTTTT,CASSLPGDTGELFF
-,TRBJ1-4,TRBV5-5,-,TGTGCCAGCAGTTCGGGTGAAAAACTGTTTTTT,CASSSGEKLFF
TRBD1,TRBJ1-1,TRBV7-9,once,TGTGCCAGCAGCCCTCCCCTGGGACAGGGGACAATGAACACTGAAGCTTTCTTT,CASSPPLGQGTMNTEAFF
-,TRBJ1-4,TRBV29-1,-,TGCAGCGTTGAATTGCTACAGGCCACTAATGAAAAACTGTTTTTT,CSVELLQATNEKLFF
-,TRBJ1-1,TRBV6-5,once,TGTGCCAGCAGCCTAGACAGGAACACTGAAGCTTTCTTT,CASSLDRNTEAFF
TRBD1,TRBJ2-2,TRBV28,once,TGTGCCAGCAGTGGGACAGGGGACACCGGGGAGCTGTTTTTT,CASSGTGDTGELFF
-,TRBJ2-2,TRBV6-5,-,TGTGCCAGCAGTTACACAGGGCCGAACACCGGGGAGCTGTTTTTT,CASSYTGPNTGELFF
TRBD1,TRBJ2-5,TRBV7-9,-,TGTGCCAGCAGCGAAGGGACAGGGGAGGGGGAGACCCAGTACTTC,CASSEGTGEGETQYF
-,TRBJ1-6,TRBV27,-,TGTGCCAGCAGCCCTATCGTTGGAGCTAATTCACCCCTCCACTTT,CASSPIVGANSPLHF
-,TRBJ1-1,TRBV7-9,few,TGTGCCAGCCATTTGGACACCTTGAACACTGAAGCTTTCTTT,CASHLDTLNTEAFF
-,TRBJ1-2,TRBV2,-,TGTGCCAGCCCGGAGGTCTACTATGGCTACACCTTC,CASPEVYYGYTF
-,TRBJ2-1,TRBV19,-,TGTGCCAGTAGTTCTAGCAGACGGGGGAATGAGCAGTTCTTC,CASSSSRRGNEQFF
TRBD1,TRBJ2-7,TRBV5-1,many,TGCGCCAGCAGCCCTGGACAGGGGGAAGGGTACGAGCAGTACTTC,CASSPGQGEGYEQYF
-,TRBJ2-3,TRBV2,once,TGTGCCAGCCAGGTAGGCGTAAGCCACCCGACAGATACGCAGTATTTT,CASQVGVSHPTDTQYF
TRBD1,TRBJ2-1,TRBV5-5,-,TGTGCCAGCAGCTTTACAGGGGATGGAATCTACAATGAGCAGTTCTTC,CASSFTGDGIYNEQFF
-,TRBJ1-5,TRBV6-5,once,TGTGCCAGCAGTTCGGAGGGTGGCAATCAGCCCCAGCATTTT,CASSSEGGNQPQHF
-,TRBJ2-1,TRBV27,-,TGTGCCAGCACCCTCTTAGCGGCTTCGGCTGGAGTCGAGCAGTTCTTC,CASTLLAASAGVEQFF
-,TRBJ2-7,TRBV6-5,-,TGTGCCAGCGGAGCCTCCTACGAGCAGTACTTC,CASGASYEQYF
TRBD1,TRBJ1-1,TRBV4-1,-,TGCGCCAGCAGCCAGGGCGGGACAGGGCGTCTCTTT,CASSQGGTGRLF
TRBD1,TRBJ2-2,TRBV5-1,-,TGCGCCAGCAGCTTACTCGATCCCGCAGGGGGTCCGAACACCGGGGAGCTGTTTTTT,CASSLLDPAGGPNTGELFF
-,TRBJ1-3,TRBV28,-,TGTGCCAGCAGTTTGGGCAGCTCTGGAAACACCATATATTTT,CASSLGSSGNTIYF
TRBD2,TRBJ2-1,TRBV4-1,-,TGCGCCAGCAGCCAAGTAACTAGCGGGGGGAGGGGCAATGAGCAGTTCTTC,CASSQVTSGGRGNEQFF
TRBD1,TRBJ1-5,TRBV19,-,TGTGCCAGTAGCCTTGACAGGGGATATCAGCCCCAGCATTTT,CASSLDRGYQPQHF
-,TRBJ1-1,TRBV5-5,-,TGTGCCAGCAGCTACAGGGCGAACACTGAAGCTTTCTTT,CASSYRANTEAFF
TRBD1,TRBJ1-4,TRBV4-3,-,TGCGCCAGCAGCCAGTCACAGGGGACGGGTGAAAAACTGTTTTTT,CASSQSQGTGEKLFF
TRBD1,TRBJ2-7,TRBV4-3,-,TGCGCCAGCAGCCATGGAGACAGGGGAGCGGAGGCCTACGAGCAGTACTTC,CASSHGDRGAEAYEQYF
TRBD1,TRBJ2-3,TRBV25-1,-,TGTGCCAGCAGTCGGGACAGGGGGACACCCAGATACACAGATACGCAGTATTTT,CASSRDRGTPRYTDTQYF
-,TRBJ2-7,TRBV5-4,few,TGTGCCAGCAGCTTGGGAACTTCTCCCGCGTTCTACGAGCAGTACTTC,CASSLGTSPAFYEQYF
-,TRBJ2-7,TRBV28,-,TGTGCCAGCACGGGGTCGCTCTACGAGCAGTACTTC,CASTGSLYEQYF
TRBD1,TRBJ1-1,TRBV4-1,-,TGCGCCAGCAGCCAACTGCCGCGGCAGGGGGGAGAGGCTTTCTTT,CASSQLPRQGGEAFF
-,TRBJ2-1,TRBV7-8,-,TGTGCCAGCAGCTTAGTGCTAAGGCAGGATCATTTCTTC,CASSLVLRQDHFF
TRBD2,TRBJ2-4,TRBV18,few,TGTGCCAGCCACGGGGAGGGACTAGCAGCCATTCAGTACTTC,CASHGEGLAAIQYF
-,TRBJ2-1,TRBV10-2,-,TGCGCCAGCAGTGGCGGGACCGATTACAATGAGCAGTTCTTC,CASSGGTDYNEQFF
TRBD2,TRBJ2-3,TRBV27,-,TGTGCCAGCAGTTCCTTACTAGCGGGAGGGCCCATAGATACGCAGTATTTT,CASSSLLAGGPIDTQYF
-,TRBJ2-7,TRBV5-4,-,TGTGCCAGCAGCTCCAGCTACGAGCAGTACTTC,CASSSSYEQYF
-,TRBJ1-2,TRBV6-5,-,TGTGCCAGCAGAACGCGGGGACTCCCTCTCTATGGCTACACCTTC,CASRTRGLPLYGYTF
-,TRBJ1-2,TRBV9,-,TGTGCCAGCAGCGTAGCAGAAGAGGTCTATGGCTACACCTTC,CASSVAEEVYGYTF
-,TRBJ2-7,TRBV27,-,TGTGCCAGCAGTTTATCGGTTCTAGTTTCCTACGAGCAGTACTTC,CASSLSVLVSYEQYF
TRBD1,TRBJ1-5,TRBV7-2,-,TGTGCCAGCAGCTTCACAGGGGGTGGTCAGCCCCAGCATTTT,CASSFTGGGQPQHF
-,TRBJ1-5,TRBV6-1,-,TGTGCCAGCAGTGATTATTTAGGGAGCACCAATCAGCCCCAGCATTTT,CASSDYLGSTNQPQHF
-,TRBJ1-2,TRBV6-5,-,TGTGCCAGCAGTTACTCTACAGGAACTTCCTATGGCTACACCTTC,CASSYSTGTSYGYTF
-,TRBJ2-7,TRBV7-5,-,TGTGCCAGAAGCCCCGACAGGAACTTCTACGAGCAGTACTTC,CARSPDRNFYEQYF